This T cell receptor beta chain was identified during a study of T cells expressing NK-cell markers. Study-wide context: In sorted CD3+CD56+NKG2C+, CD3+CD56+NKG2C- and CD3+CD56-NKG2C+ T cells, TCR beta repertoires were obtained.

Per the germline V gene, CDR1 is SGHAT and CDR2 is FQDESV (reference sequence). The CDR3 runs to 16 residues. TCRdb reanalyzed the 5' RACE reads and collapses them to one entry per CDR3 protein, without DNA. The table for this sample gives about 550,000 distinct CDR3 sequences. The chain joins TRBV11-1 to TRBJ2-3; TCRdb names TRBD2, which stays unverified in the absence of DNA. Material: blood T cells: a sorted CD56 or NKG2C T cell subset, CD4+ or CD8+ T cells, or bulk PBMC T cells (not recorded which). The TCR originated in a man aged 18 to 30 in good health. The CDR3 loop reads CASSLGSGTVTDTQYF.